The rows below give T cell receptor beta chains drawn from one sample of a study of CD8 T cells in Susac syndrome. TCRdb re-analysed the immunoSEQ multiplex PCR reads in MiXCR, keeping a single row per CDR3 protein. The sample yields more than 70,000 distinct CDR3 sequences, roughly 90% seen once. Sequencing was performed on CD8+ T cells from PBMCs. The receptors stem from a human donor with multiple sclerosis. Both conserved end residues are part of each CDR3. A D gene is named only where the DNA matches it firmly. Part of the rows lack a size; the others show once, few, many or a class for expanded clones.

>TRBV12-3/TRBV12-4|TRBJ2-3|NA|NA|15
TGTGCCAGCAGTTCCCTAAAGGGAGCGGGAGATACGCAGTATTTT
CASSSLKGAGDTQYF
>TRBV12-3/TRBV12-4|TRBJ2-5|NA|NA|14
TGTGCCAGCAGTTTAGTGGGGCTAATAGAGACCCAGTACTTC
CASSLVGLIETQYF
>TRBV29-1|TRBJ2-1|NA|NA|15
TGCAGCGTTGAAGATATCGAGACGGCGGGCAATGAGCAGTTCTTC
CSVEDIETAGNEQFF
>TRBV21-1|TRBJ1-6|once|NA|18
TGTGCCAGCAGAGAGCGAGTAGCTACACATACTCATAATTCACCCCTCCACTTT
CASRERVATHTHNSPLHF
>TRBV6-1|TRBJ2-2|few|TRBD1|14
TGTGCCAGCTCCGACAGGGCGAACACCGGGGAGCTGTTTTTT
CASSDRANTGELFF
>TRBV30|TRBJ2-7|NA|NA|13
TGTGCCTGGAGTGAAGGGGTAGACTACGAGCAGTACTTC
CAWSEGVDYEQYF
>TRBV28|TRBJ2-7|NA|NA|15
TGTGCCAGCAGTCCAAGGGGGGTCCTCTCCTACGAGCAGTACTTC
CASSPRGVLSYEQYF
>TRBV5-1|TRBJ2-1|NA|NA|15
TGCGCCAGCAGCTCCGGGCTTGGTCCCTACAATGAGCAGTTCTTC
CASSSGLGPYNEQFF
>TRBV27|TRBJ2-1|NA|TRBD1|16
TGTGCCAGCAGTTTCCGGGGACAGAGCTCCTACAATGAGCAGTTCTTC
CASSFRGQSSYNEQFF
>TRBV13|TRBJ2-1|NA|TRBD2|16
TGTGCCAGCAGTCCACGACTAGCGGGAGTAGATGGTGAGCAGTTCTTC
CASSPRLAGVDGEQFF
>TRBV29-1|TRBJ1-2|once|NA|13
TGCAGCGTTACTCCAGGGGACGGGAATGGCTACACCTTC
CSVTPGDGNGYTF
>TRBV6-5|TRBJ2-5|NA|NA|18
TGTGCCAGCAGTTACTCGGCAGGGAACTACCCCGGTGGAGAGACCCAGTACTTC
CASSYSAGNYPGGETQYF
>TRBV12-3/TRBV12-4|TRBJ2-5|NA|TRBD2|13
TGTGCCAGCAGTGAGACTAGCGGGGAGACCCAGTACTTC
CASSETSGETQYF
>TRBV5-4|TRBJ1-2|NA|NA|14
TGTGCCAGCAGCTTGGGCGACAGTGTAAATGGCTACACCTTC
CASSLGDSVNGYTF
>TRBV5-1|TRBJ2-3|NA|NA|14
TGCGCCAGCAGCGGCCTCGGAGTCACAGATACGCAGTATTTT
CASSGLGVTDTQYF
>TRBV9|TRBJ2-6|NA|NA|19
TGTGCCAGCAGCGTATCCCCAGGGGGAGGTCTCTCTGGGGCCAACGTCCTGACTTTC
CASSVSPGGGLSGANVLTF
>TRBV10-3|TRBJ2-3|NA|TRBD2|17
TGTGCCATCAGTGAGTCTCTAGCGGGGGGGCTCACAGATACGCAGTATTTT
CAISESLAGGLTDTQYF
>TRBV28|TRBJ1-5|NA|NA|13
TGTGCCAGCACCACCTGGGAGGGTCGGCCCCAGCATTTT
CASTTWEGRPQHF
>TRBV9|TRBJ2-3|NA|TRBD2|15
TGTGCCAGCAGCGTAGGACGACTAGCACCAGATACGCAGTATTTT
CASSVGRLAPDTQYF
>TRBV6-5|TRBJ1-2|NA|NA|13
TGTGCCAGCAGTCCCTTCAGGGGAGAGGGCTACACCTTC
CASSPFRGEGYTF
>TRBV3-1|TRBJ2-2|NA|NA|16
TGTGCCAGCAGCCAAGGGGTGTCGGACGGGTCCGGGGAGCTGTTTTTT
CASSQGVSDGSGELFF
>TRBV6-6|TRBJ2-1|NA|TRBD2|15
TGTGCCAGCAGTTATCTCGGCGGGGGGGACGATGAGCAGTTCTTC
CASSYLGGGDDEQFF
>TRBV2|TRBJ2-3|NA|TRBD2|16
TGTGCCAGCAGGGGTATACTAGCGGGGTACACAGATACGCAGTATTTT
CASRGILAGYTDTQYF